These 8 T cell receptor beta chains share one sample of origin, sequenced in a study of cytomegalovirus exposure and HLA in healthy donors. Primers included in the PCR were 60 Vbeta and 13 Jbeta primers. Measured with immunoSEQ multiplex PCR; TCRdb has only the in-frame clones, and not every one. In the table there are over 200,000 clones, approximately 80% of which are singletons. Sequencing was carried out using PBMCs. Every receptor here comes from a woman between 35 and 50 years old in good health and CMV-seronegative.

The chain links TRBV28 to TRBJ1-5; D may be TRBD1 (5 bases). The V gene lost 8 bases and the J gene lost 4 bases, with 12 bases spanning the gap. The CDR3 length is 13 residues. Germline loops: CDR1 MDHEN, CDR2 SYDVKM. Here the CDR3 reads CASRGRGNQPQHF. DNA of the CDR3: TGTGCCAGCCGCGGGAGGGGTAATCAGCCCCAGCATTTT.

The rearrangement links TRBV7-3 to TRBJ2-1, with 8 positions matching TRBD2. There are 13 residues in the CDR3. V shed 5 bases and J 8 bases; nucleotides not matched to a gene: 5. Germline V gives CDR1 SGHTA, CDR2 FQGTGA. This CDR3 reads CASSPGGADEQFF. The CDR3 nucleotides read TGTGCCAGCAGCCCCGGGGGGGCCGATGAGCAGTTCTTC.

The rearrangement joins TRBV2 to TRBJ2-1, with TRBD2 matching over 11 bases. J lost 4 bases, V lost 2 bases, and 4 bases had no gene match. There are 16 residues in the CDR3. Per the germline V gene, CDR1 is SNHLY and CDR2 is FYNNEI. The CDR3 DNA reads TGTGCCAGCAGTGAACTAGCGGGGGGATTTTACAATGAGCAGTTCTTC. Its protein product is CASSELAGGFYNEQFF.

The chain combines TRBV27 with TRBJ1-2, with 11 bases aligning to TRBD1. The CDR3 consists of 15 residues. From germline, CDR1 is MNHEY and CDR2 SMNVEV (reference sequence). Losses at the gene ends were 0 bases for V and 5 bases for J; bases not matched to a gene: 2. The CDR3 sequence: CASSLSGTGGYGYTF. The CDR3 bases are TGTGCCAGCAGTTTATCGGGGACAGGGGGGTATGGCTACACCTTC.

The chain joins TRBV6-6 to TRBJ2-1; 8 positions agree with TRBD2. Germline loops: CDR1 MNHNY, CDR2 SVGAGI (reference sequence). The CDR3 has 13 amino acids. V lost 6 bases, J lost 8 bases, and 6 bases stayed unmatched. The CDR3 bases are TGTGCCAGCAGCCCGGGGGGGATCTATGAGCAGTTCTTC. It translates to CASSPGGIYEQFF.

The chain combines TRBV30 with TRBJ2-1; 8 positions match TRBD2. The V gene's germline CDR1 is GTSNPN and CDR2 SVGIG (reference sequence). V lost 0 bases to trimming and J lost 0 bases; unmatched junction nucleotides: 16. There are 20 residues in the CDR3. This chain's CDR3 is CAWSVGGGPFSPSSYNEQFF. For the CDR3, the DNA is TGTGCCTGGAGTGTCGGGGGGGGCCCCTTCTCCCCGAGCTCCTACAATGAGCAGTTCTTC.

The V and J genes are TRBV6-5 and TRBJ1-5; 7 bases agree with TRBD1. Germline assignment: CDR1 MNHEY and CDR2 SVGAGI. V trimming: 7 bases; J trimming: 10 bases; junction bases outside the gene matches: 7. The CDR3 totals 12 residues. The CDR3 nucleotides read TGTGCCAGCACCGCACCAGGGGGTCCCCAGCATTTT. Encoded protein: CASTAPGGPQHF.

The chain is built from TRBV6-5 and TRBJ2-5; D uncertain. V was pared by 7 bases and J by 1 base, with 10 bases between. Germline loops: CDR1 MNHEY, CDR2 SVGAGI. CDR3 size: 13 residues. The CDR3 sequence is CASTQNLQETQYF. For the CDR3, the DNA is TGTGCCAGCACTCAGAACCTCCAAGAGACCCAGTACTTC.